This T cell receptor beta chain was found in a study of cytomegalovirus exposure and HLA in healthy donors. Points on this clone: What it binds is unknown.

Germline values: CDR1 SNHLY, CDR2 FYNNEI. The CDR3 sequence is 13 residues long. The V segment lost 7 bases and the J segment 4 bases; nucleotides outside the gene matches: 4. It was with 60 Vbeta and 13 Jbeta primers that the PCR ran. The method was immunoSEQ multiplex PCR; TCRdb's version includes in-frame clones alone and lacks a portion of them. The table lists roughly 150,000 clones, over 60% of them singletons. The study, taken as a whole, reports: Previously analyzed data showed that most TCR beta V segments were productive at a frequency of about 87% or about 30%.

The J gene is TRBJ2-1, the V gene TRBV2, with TRBD2 matching over 7 bases. Source material: PBMCs. This receptor was identified in a woman in her forties in good health and CMV-seronegative. CDR3 sequence reads: CASNPGGYNEQFF. In nucleotides, the CDR3 is TGTGCCAGCAATCCCGGGGGGTACAATGAGCAGTTCTTC.